Presented here are 21 T cell receptor beta chains from one specimen sequenced in a study of response to subunit inactivated influenza vaccine. One entry per CDR3 protein, called by TCRdb with MiXCR from the RT-PCR reads. Of fewer than 350,000 distinct CDR3 sequences in the sample, roughly 22% were seen once. Source: PBMCs from blood, taken 21 months after vaccination. All receptors come from a man in his fifties or sixties who received an inactivated influenza vaccine.

In the case of this clonotype: Given a much more abundant clone one base away, this may be a read error. No conserved phenylalanine or tryptophan ends this CDR3, so it is likely a read error. The CDR3 region is CASSIEPDTQYI. Here the CDR3 DNA reads TGTGCCAGCAGCATAGAGCCAGATACGCAGTATATT. The rearrangement links TRBV14 to TRBJ2-3; D unresolved. The CDR3 is 12 amino acids. Germline CDR1 and CDR2: SGHDN and FVKESK. V lost 5 bases and J 4 bases, leaving 7 bases between the germline ends.

This chain joins TRBV20-1 and TRBJ2-1; 11 bases are shared with TRBD2. The germline V gene encodes CDR1 DFQATT and CDR2 SNEGSKA (reference sequence). CDR3 length equals 14 residues. The junction had 5 bases not matched to a gene; V was cut back by 3 bases and J by 7 bases. CDR3 nucleotides: TGCAGTGCTAGTACTAGCGGGAGTTCGAATGAGCAGTTCTTC. It specifies CSASTSGSSNEQFF.

This clonotype was found a few times. V gene TRBV11-2 combines with J gene TRBJ2-7; D is uncertain. The ends were cut back, 1 base at V and 5 bases at J, with 6 bases in the middle. This CDR3 comprises 12 residues. The germline CDR1 and CDR2 sequences are SGHAT and FQNNGV. The CDR3 protein is CASSLVPNEQYF. Here the CDR3 DNA reads TGTGCCAGCAGCTTAGTACCCAACGAGCAGTACTTC.

The J gene is TRBJ2-1, the V gene TRBV6-2 or TRBV6-3; 8 bases agree with TRBD2. The germline gives CDR1 MNHEY, CDR2 SVGEGT. This CDR3 spans 15 amino acids. J lost 9 bases, V lost 4 bases, and 11 bases had no gene match. CDR3 sequence reads: CASSSRGRREGEQFF. The CDR3 nucleotides read TGTGCCAGCAGTTCGCGGGGCCGACGGGAGGGTGAGCAGTTCTTC.

This clonotype was seen repeatedly, ten times or more. This chain joins TRBV28 and TRBJ2-2, with D possibly being TRBD1 or TRBD2 (5 bases each). The CDR3 loop spans 18 amino acids. Trimming shortened V by 3 bases and J by 2 bases, and 19 bases separated the two germline ends. Germline CDR1 MDHEN, CDR2 SYDVKM. In nucleotides, the CDR3 is TGTGCCAGCAGTTTGGACCCGGGACGGACAAAAAACACCGGGGAGCTGTTTTTT. Translation gives CASSLDPGRTKNTGELFF.

In DNA form, the CDR3 reads TGTGCCTGGAGTGTACGCCGACGGGAGCAAATAAAGCAGTTCTTC. Translating it yields CAWSVRRREQIKQFF. V gene TRBV30 combines with J gene TRBJ2-1; tentatively, D is TRBD2 (6 bases). Germline lookup yields CDR1 GTSNPN and CDR2 SVGIG (reference sequence). With 0 bases removed from V and 11 bases from J, the gap between germline ends came to 20 bases. This CDR3 spans 15 amino acids.

The rearrangement uses TRBV12-3 or TRBV12-4 and TRBJ1-2; 7 bases match TRBD1. J was trimmed by 8 bases and V by 5 bases; bases with no gene match: 8. This CDR3 comprises 13 residues. Here the CDR3 reads CASSTGERGGYTF. DNA for the CDR3: TGTGCCAGCAGTACAGGGGAGAGGGGCGGCTACACCTTC.

There are a few counts of this clonotype. The rearrangement uses TRBV10-3 and TRBJ1-3; D remains ambiguous. CDR1 is ENHRY and CDR2 is SYGVKD in the germline V gene. The CDR3 is made up of 15 amino acids. Deletions cut 5 bases from V and 4 bases from J, with 15 bases between. The CDR3 region is CAISPGLIGGNTIYF. CDR3 DNA sequence: TGTGCCATCAGTCCGGGCCTAATCGGCGGAAACACCATATATTTT.

This clonotype was observed a handful of times. This chain uses TRBV20-1 with TRBJ2-7; no firm D call. The ends were cut back, 6 bases at V and 7 bases at J, with 22 bases in the middle. The germline gives CDR1 DFQATT, CDR2 SNEGSKA (reference sequence). The CDR3 contains 14 residues. In DNA form, the CDR3 reads TGCAGTGCGAGTCGTAGCCCTCCTGGTGCGGAGCAGTACTTC. It specifies CSASRSPPGAEQYF.

This chain connects TRBV7-9 to TRBJ1-2; D is possibly TRBD1 (5 bases). In germline, CDR1 is SEHNR, CDR2 FQNEAQ (reference sequence). Trimming stripped 8 bases from V and 4 bases from J, with 17 bases between. This CDR3 has 14 amino acids. The CDR3 DNA sequence: TGTGCCAGCCCTGACCTCGGGGCGACCTATGGCTACACCTTC. Encoded protein: CASPDLGATYGYTF.

This clonotype has at least ten counts. The chain carries TRBV7-9 and TRBJ1-5; D not certain. The CDR3 loop spans 14 amino acids. Germline V gene sequence: CDR1 SEHNR, CDR2 FQNEAQ (reference sequence). The V end lost 3 bases, the J end lost 1 base, and 7 bases lay between the germline ends. Here the CDR3 reads CASSFSGSNQPQHF. DNA of the CDR3: TGTGCCAGCAGCTTTTCGGGGAGCAATCAGCCCCAGCATTTT.

This clonotype was observed a handful of times. This chain joins TRBV5-1 and TRBJ1-2; the D gene is possibly TRBD1 (6 bases). V dropped 0 bases and J dropped 7 bases, with 10 bases sitting between them. CDR1 SGHRS and CDR2 YFSETQ come from the germline V gene. The CDR3 runs 13 residues. In DNA form, the CDR3 reads TGCGCCAGCAGCTTGGCCGGCAGGGGTGGCTACACCTTC. Translated, it gives CASSLAGRGGYTF.

This clonotype came up a few times. The CDR3 is CASSPQFGGSYNSPLHF. The CDR3 DNA sequence: TGTGCCAGCTCACCTCAGTTTGGGGGCTCCTATAATTCACCCCTCCACTTT. This sequence joins TRBV18 and TRBJ1-6, with D perhaps TRBD1 (5 bases). The V gene's germline CDR1 is KGHSH and CDR2 LQKENI. V was cut by 3 bases and J by 0 bases, with 12 bases left in between. This CDR3 comprises 17 residues.

This clonotype was seen just once. The chain combines TRBV6-5 with TRBJ1-6, with 9 positions matching TRBD1. V dropped 2 bases and J dropped 9; count of bases not matched to a gene: 2. The CDR3 spans 14 residues. From germline, CDR1 is MNHEY and CDR2 SVGAGI. The CDR3 sequence is CASSYEDRGSPLHF. For the CDR3, the DNA is TGTGCCAGCAGTTACGAGGACAGGGGTTCACCCCTCCACTTT.

The chain employs TRBV4-2 and TRBJ2-3; 7 bases map to TRBD2. Looked up from germline, CDR1 is LGHNA and CDR2 is YNFKEQ. J gave up 4 bases and V 4 bases, and 11 bases lay outside the gene matches. The CDR3 has 16 amino acids. Here the CDR3 reads CASSLELALVADTQYF. CDR3 nucleotides: TGTGCCAGCAGCCTGGAACTAGCGCTGGTGGCAGATACGCAGTATTTT.

This chain uses TRBV5-1 with TRBJ1-1; 8 bases match TRBD1. Germline CDR1 reads SGHRS; CDR2 reads YFSETQ. The V and J ends lost 4 bases and 11 bases, in that order; junction bases with no gene match: 10. This CDR3 comprises 13 residues. CDR3 DNA: TGCGCCAGCAGCCTAGACCGACAGGGGCGCGCTTTCTTT. Protein: CASSLDRQGRAFF.

This clonotype was picked up a small number of times. The V gene is TRBV25-1, the J gene TRBJ1-5, with unresolved D. The CDR3 contains 13 residues. Trimming shortened V by 0 bases and J by 6 bases, and 6 bases separated the two germline ends. Germline values: CDR1 MGHDK, CDR2 SYGVNS. The CDR3 protein is CASSEYGIQPQHF. CDR3 sequence (DNA): TGTGCCAGCAGTGAATACGGGATTCAGCCCCAGCATTTT. Full variable domain (missing parts from reference TRBV25-1 and TRBJ1-5): EADIYQTPRYLVIGTGKKITLECSQTMGHDKMYWYQQDPGMELHLIHYSYGVNSTEKGDLSSESTVSRIRTEHFPLTLESARPSHTSQYLCASSEYGIQPQHFGDGTRLSIL.

V is TRBV28 and J is TRBJ2-3; no definite D call. Germline assignment: CDR1 MDHEN and CDR2 SYDVKM. The CDR3 sequence is 14 residues long. V was pared by 3 bases and J by 2 bases, with 9 bases between. The CDR3 DNA sequence: TGTGCCAGCAGTTTCACGCGGTACACAGATACGCAGTATTTT. It codes for CASSFTRYTDTQYF.

V is TRBV12-3 or TRBV12-4 and J is TRBJ1-1, with D possibly matching TRBD1 (6 bases). V shed 5 bases and J shed 7 bases, with 14 bases lying between them. The CDR3 consists of 13 residues. CDR3 amino acids: CASSADTGFEAFF. DNA of the CDR3: TGTGCCAGCAGTGCCGACACAGGGTTTGAAGCTTTCTTT.

This rearrangement joins TRBV5-4 to TRBJ2-1, with D possibly called TRBD1 or TRBD2 (6 bases each). CDR1 is SGHNT, CDR2 YYREEE, per germline (reference sequence). The CDR3 loop spans 14 amino acids. Trimming removed 1 base at V and 2 bases at J, with 7 bases between. In nucleotides, the CDR3 is TGTGCCAGCAGCTTGCGGGGGCCCTACAATGAGCAGTTCTTC. Translated, it gives CASSLRGPYNEQFF.

This clonotype was observed once. The junction departs from germline at one end; a sequencing error may be responsible. V and J are TRBV27 and TRBJ2-3; 7 nucleotides align to TRBD2. The CDR3 is made up of 16 amino acids. From germline, CDR1 is MNHEY and CDR2 SMNVEV (reference sequence). The DNA for the CDR3 is TGTGCCAGCAGATTTAGCCGGGGGGAGGGCACAGATGCGCAGTATTTT. This translates into CASRFSRGEGTDAQYF.